The rows below give T cell receptor beta chains drawn from one sample of a study of shared clonotypes between healthy human individuals. Using immunoSEQ multiplex PCR, the repertoire was profiled, and TCRdb retains in-frame clones only, with some absent. The sample consists of roughly 1,100,000 clones, 65% to 80% of them appearing once. Sequenced input: memory CD4+ T cells sorted from blood. These receptors were taken from a young man in good health. Both conserved end residues are part of each CDR3. The order of the fields is V gene, D gene, J gene, clone size, CDR3 protein, CDR3 DNA. D genes are given only for firm matches. Only part of the rows carry a size: once, few, many, or a class if the clone is expanded.

v_call: TRBV5-1
d_call: .
j_call: TRBJ1-2
clone_size: .
cdr3_aa: CASSLGNHYGYTF
cdr3_nt: TGCGCCAGCAGCTTGGGCAATCACTATGGCTACACCTTC

v_call: TRBV7-2
d_call: .
j_call: TRBJ2-7
clone_size: .
cdr3_aa: CASSYGQTNYEQYF
cdr3_nt: TGTGCCAGCAGCTATGGACAGACAAACTACGAGCAGTACTTC

v_call: TRBV7-6
d_call: .
j_call: TRBJ1-1
clone_size: .
cdr3_aa: CASSPRTALGPEAFF
cdr3_nt: TGTGCCAGCAGTCCAAGGACGGCTTTGGGCCCTGAAGCTTTCTTT

v_call: TRBV10-3
d_call: TRBD1
j_call: TRBJ2-2
clone_size: once
cdr3_aa: CAIQGQATTGELFF
cdr3_nt: TGTGCCATCCAAGGACAGGCCACAACCGGGGAGCTGTTTTTT

v_call: TRBV6-6
d_call: .
j_call: TRBJ1-1
clone_size: .
cdr3_aa: CASMGGGLQTEAFF
cdr3_nt: TGTGCCAGTATGGGTGGGGGACTGCAAACTGAAGCTTTCTTT

v_call: TRBV18
d_call: .
j_call: TRBJ2-3
clone_size: few
cdr3_aa: CASSPRSSESDTQYF
cdr3_nt: TGTGCCAGCTCACCAAGGAGCTCCGAGTCAGATACGCAGTATTTT

v_call: TRBV6-5
d_call: .
j_call: TRBJ2-7
clone_size: .
cdr3_aa: CASSLHSGRYEQYF
cdr3_nt: TGTGCCAGCAGTCTTCACTCGGGCCGCTACGAGCAGTACTTC

v_call: TRBV29-1
d_call: .
j_call: TRBJ2-7
clone_size: .
cdr3_aa: CSVEGDTSYEQYF
cdr3_nt: TGCAGCGTTGAAGGGGACACCTCCTACGAGCAGTACTTC

v_call: TRBV18
d_call: TRBD1
j_call: TRBJ2-7
clone_size: .
cdr3_aa: CASSPPGQGVYEQYF
cdr3_nt: TGTGCCAGCTCACCACCGGGACAGGGTGTCTACGAGCAGTACTTC

v_call: TRBV5-1
d_call: TRBD1
j_call: TRBJ2-7
clone_size: .
cdr3_aa: CASSLAPGQGYEQYF
cdr3_nt: TGCGCCAGCAGCTTGGCGCCGGGACAGGGGTACGAGCAGTACTTC

v_call: TRBV5-1
d_call: .
j_call: TRBJ1-1
clone_size: .
cdr3_aa: CASSSRERTTEAFF
cdr3_nt: TGCGCCAGCAGCAGCCGGGAGCGGACCACTGAAGCTTTCTTT

v_call: TRBV30
d_call: .
j_call: TRBJ1-1
clone_size: once
cdr3_aa: CAWTLFQGSEAFF
cdr3_nt: TGTGCCTGGACCCTATTCCAGGGAAGTGAAGCTTTCTTT

v_call: TRBV4-1
d_call: TRBD1
j_call: TRBJ1-3
clone_size: .
cdr3_aa: CASSHPGTEIGNTIYF
cdr3_nt: TGCGCCAGCAGCCATCCCGGGACAGAGATTGGAAACACCATATATTTT

v_call: TRBV19
d_call: TRBD1
j_call: TRBJ2-7
clone_size: .
cdr3_aa: CASSIVRGPSYEQYF
cdr3_nt: TGTGCCAGTAGTATAGTCAGGGGGCCTTCCTACGAGCAGTACTTC

v_call: TRBV19
d_call: TRBD1
j_call: TRBJ2-5
clone_size: .
cdr3_aa: CASSTSRDSRETQYF
cdr3_nt: TGTGCCAGTAGTACCTCCCGGGACAGTAGGGAGACCCAGTACTTC

v_call: TRBV28
d_call: .
j_call: TRBJ2-5
clone_size: once
cdr3_aa: CASRTKETQYF
cdr3_nt: TGTGCCAGCAGGACAAAGGAGACCCAGTACTTC

v_call: TRBV28
d_call: TRBD1
j_call: TRBJ2-7
clone_size: .
cdr3_aa: CASSAQLTGSYEQYF
cdr3_nt: TGTGCCAGCAGTGCCCAATTGACAGGGTCGTACGAGCAGTACTTC

v_call: TRBV13
d_call: .
j_call: TRBJ2-2
clone_size: few
cdr3_aa: CASRYTAGELFF
cdr3_nt: TGTGCCAGCAGATACACGGCCGGGGAGCTGTTTTTT

v_call: TRBV7-9
d_call: .
j_call: TRBJ2-3
clone_size: many
cdr3_aa: CASSLAGPTDTQYF
cdr3_nt: TGTGCCAGCAGCTTAGCGGGGCCCACAGATACGCAGTATTTT

v_call: TRBV30
d_call: TRBD1
j_call: TRBJ2-1
clone_size: .
cdr3_aa: CAWRPWGQGMNEQFF
cdr3_nt: TGTGCCTGGAGGCCTTGGGGACAGGGAATGAATGAGCAGTTCTTC

v_call: TRBV7-3
d_call: .
j_call: TRBJ2-7
clone_size: .
cdr3_aa: CASSSTDSYEQYF
cdr3_nt: TGTGCCAGCAGCTCCACAGATTCCTACGAGCAGTACTTC

v_call: TRBV7-9
d_call: TRBD1
j_call: TRBJ2-1
clone_size: .
cdr3_aa: CASSPGQGSEQFF
cdr3_nt: TGTGCCAGCAGCCCGGGACAGGGAAGTGAGCAGTTCTTC

v_call: TRBV28
d_call: TRBD2
j_call: TRBJ2-5
clone_size: .
cdr3_aa: CAISTSVETQYF
cdr3_nt: TGTGCCATCAGCACTAGCGTAGAGACCCAGTACTTC

v_call: TRBV6-6
d_call: TRBD2
j_call: TRBJ2-3
clone_size: .
cdr3_aa: CAVLADLTDTQYF
cdr3_nt: TGTGCCGTACTAGCGGACCTCACAGATACGCAGTATTTT

v_call: TRBV7-2
d_call: .
j_call: TRBJ1-1
clone_size: .
cdr3_aa: CASSSPTMRHTEAFF
cdr3_nt: TGTGCCAGCAGCTCCCCCACGATGAGGCACACTGAAGCTTTCTTT

v_call: TRBV30
d_call: .
j_call: TRBJ1-6
clone_size: .
cdr3_aa: CAWKGQNSPLHF
cdr3_nt: TGTGCCTGGAAAGGACAGAATTCACCCCTCCACTTT

v_call: TRBV9
d_call: TRBD1
j_call: TRBJ2-7
clone_size: .
cdr3_aa: CASSPLGQENSYEQYF
cdr3_nt: TGTGCCAGCAGCCCTCTGGGACAGGAGAACTCCTACGAGCAGTACTTC

v_call: TRBV29-1
d_call: .
j_call: TRBJ1-1
clone_size: .
cdr3_aa: CSVILDGRTEAFF
cdr3_nt: TGCAGCGTCATTTTAGACGGAAGGACTGAAGCTTTCTTT

v_call: TRBV2
d_call: .
j_call: TRBJ2-2
clone_size: .
cdr3_aa: CASHPLGGRGGELFF
cdr3_nt: TGTGCCAGCCATCCTCTAGGAGGCCGGGGCGGGGAGCTGTTTTTT

v_call: TRBV2
d_call: .
j_call: TRBJ1-1
clone_size: many
cdr3_aa: CASSAGVVNTEAFF
cdr3_nt: TGTGCCAGCAGTGCCGGGGTAGTGAACACTGAAGCTTTCTTT

v_call: TRBV18
d_call: TRBD2
j_call: TRBJ2-1
clone_size: .
cdr3_aa: CASSPGTGGVKNEQFF
cdr3_nt: TGTGCCAGCTCACCAGGAACGGGAGGAGTCAAAAATGAGCAGTTCTTC